One sample yielded the 30 T cell receptor beta chains listed below, sequenced in a study of T cells in Graves' hyperthyroidism and ophthalmopathy (dated by TCRdb to between 2018 and 2021). The library was generated by multiplex PCR. Data came from an Illumina HiSeq 2000. The TCR beta CDR3 regions were amplified from the RNA transcripts. The first round of RT-PCR for the TCR CDR3 was performed with the HTBI primer set and the Qiagen OneStep RT-PCR kit. TCRdb's own reprocessing of the public reads used fastp at Q25 and MiXCR and kept productive beta chains. Each entry is one CDR3 protein sequence, shown with its most common DNA and genes. The sample yields 550,000 to 850,000 distinct CDR3 sequences; over 15% were counted once. Over 15% of the sample is held by the ten biggest clonotypes. The specimen sequenced was blood. The receptors originated from a woman between 45 and 65 years old with Graves' hyperthyroidism that later progressed to Graves' ophthalmopathy.

The chain employs TRBV12-3 or TRBV12-4 and TRBJ1-5; TRBD1 matches 9 bases. V dropped 5 bases and J dropped 0; count of bases not matched to a gene: 11. The CDR3 contains 18 residues. The CDR3 DNA sequence: TGTGCCAGCAGTACCGGGACAGGGTTCACCCCTAGCAATCAGCCCCAGCATTTT. This translates into CASSTGTGFTPSNQPQHF.

CDR3 loop: CASRHGGFAYEQYF. CDR3 DNA: TGCGCCAGCAGACACGGGGGTTTTGCCTACGAGCAGTACTTC. The chain uses TRBV5-1 and TRBJ2-7, with D possibly matching TRBD2 (6 bases). Looked up from germline, CDR1 is SGHRS and CDR2 is YFSETQ. The CDR3 length is 14 residues. The ends were cut back, 5 bases at V and 2 bases at J, with 14 bases in the middle. Full variable domain (remainder filled in from reference TRBV5-1 and TRBJ2-7): KAGVTQTPRYLIKTRGQQVTLSCSPISGHRSVSWYQQTPGQGLQFLFEYFSETQRNKGNFPGRFSGRQFSNSRSEMNVSTLELGDSALYLCASRHGGFAYEQYFGPGTRLTVT.

This clonotype was picked up a small number of times. V is TRBV27 and J is TRBJ2-3; 7 bases are a match to TRBD2. CDR1 and CDR2 (germline): MNHEY, SMNVEV (reference sequence). The CDR3 is 15 residues long. After removal of 5 bases from V and 3 bases from J, the junction contained 8 bases not matched to a gene. CDR3 protein: CASSPGAGRTDTQYF. CDR3 in DNA: TGTGCCAGCAGTCCTGGAGCGGGGCGGACAGATACGCAGTATTTT.

About this clonotype: The CDR3 end shows no conserved phenylalanine or tryptophan, and so a read error is likely. The chain has TRBV9 and TRBJ2-1, with 9 bases that match TRBD1. The germline V gene encodes CDR1 SGDLS and CDR2 YYNGEE. Unmatched junction bases numbered 11, after V lost 3 bases and J lost 7 bases. CDR3 length equals 16 residues. The CDR3 protein is CASSGGGQGVRNEQFY. The DNA of the CDR3 is TGTGCCAGCAGCGGGGGGGGACAGGGCGTACGGAATGAGCAGTTCTAC.

In this sample, this clonotype turned up many times. CDR3 sequence: CASSRQATEQFF. The CDR3 region has the DNA TGTGCCAGCAGCCGACAGGCAACTGAGCAGTTCTTC. The chain recombines TRBV11-3 with TRBJ2-1; D might be TRBD1 (6 bases). V was pared by 5 bases and J by 9 bases, with 11 bases between. In germline, CDR1 is SGHNT, CDR2 YENEEA. CDR3 length: 12 residues.

This clonotype was observed many times. The chain employs TRBV3-1 and TRBJ2-2; either TRBD1 or TRBD2 may fit D (6 bases each). The V and J ends lost 3 bases and 5 bases respectively, with 10 bases between them. The CDR3 sequence is 14 residues long. Germline V gives CDR1 LGHDT, CDR2 YNNKEL (reference sequence). In nucleotides, the CDR3 is TGTGCCAGCAGCCACGGGGGCGTAACCGGGGAGCTGTTTTTT. Protein product: CASSHGGVTGELFF.

This clonotype was counted ten times or more. The chain is built from TRBV27 and TRBJ1-2; perhaps TRBD1 as D (6 bases). CDR1 and CDR2 (germline): MNHEY, SMNVEV (reference sequence). Between the trimmed V and J ends, which lost 5 bases and 7 bases, there was a span of 20 bases. CDR3 length: 15 amino acids. The CDR3 loop is CASSPTQTGKLGYTF. In nucleotides, the CDR3 is TGTGCCAGCAGTCCTACGCAAACAGGGAAACTTGGCTACACCTTC.

This clonotype was counted a few times. V usage is TRBV5-4 and J usage is TRBJ2-1; D not certain. CDR1 SGHNT and CDR2 YYREEE come from the germline V gene (reference sequence). This CDR3 contains 15 residues. Trimming removed 4 bases at V and 2 bases at J, with 13 bases between. CDR3 residues: CASSVDGTTYNEQFF. The CDR3 DNA reads as TGTGCCAGCAGCGTGGACGGAACTACCTACAATGAGCAGTTCTTC.

The chain has TRBV7-9 and TRBJ2-7; the D is unclear. V was trimmed by 2 bases and J by 6 bases, leaving 8 bases between them. The germline V gene encodes CDR1 SEHNR and CDR2 FQNEAQ (reference sequence). The length of the CDR3 is 12 residues. CDR3 sequence reads: CASSLPEAEQYF. The CDR3 DNA sequence: TGTGCCAGCAGCTTACCCGAGGCCGAGCAGTACTTC.

In its sample, this clonotype was seen many times. V usage is TRBV11-1 and J usage is TRBJ1-1; no firm D call. Per germline, CDR1 SGHAT and CDR2 FQDESV (reference sequence). V was pared by 5 bases and J by 4 bases, with 14 bases between. The CDR3 is 14 residues long. The CDR3 nucleotides read TGTGCCAGCAGCCCAAACTCCAGAGGCACTGAAGCTTTCTTT. Translation gives CASSPNSRGTEAFF.

The chain joins TRBV10-3 to TRBJ1-3; D is undetermined. CDR3 size: 14 residues. V was cut by 2 bases and J by 0 bases, with 5 bases left in between. The V gene's germline CDR1 is ENHRY and CDR2 SYGVKD. CDR3 in amino acids: CAISENSSGNTIYF. The DNA for the CDR3 is TGTGCCATCAGTGAGAACAGCTCTGGAAACACCATATATTTT.

This clonotype occurred many times. V is TRBV20-1 and J is TRBJ2-5; tentatively, D is TRBD1 or TRBD2 (6 bases each). V was trimmed by 3 bases and J by 5 bases, leaving 16 bases between them. Germline V gene data show CDR1 as DFQATT and CDR2 as SNEGSKA (reference sequence). This CDR3 is 14 amino acids long. In DNA, the CDR3 is TGCAGTGCTAGGTTTCCGGGGGCGGGCGAGACCCAGTACTTC. This translates into CSARFPGAGETQYF.

The chain couples TRBV7-6 to TRBJ2-2, with 9 bases that match TRBD2. The germline V gene has CDR1 SGHVS and CDR2 FNYEAQ. V lost 1 base to trimming and J lost 7 bases; unmatched junction nucleotides: 19. There are 20 residues in the CDR3. DNA of the CDR3: TGTGCCAGCAGCTTAGTGTATGTTTGGACCGGGACTAGCTTTAACGGGGAGCTGTTTTTT. Translated: CASSLVYVWTGTSFNGELFF.

J is TRBJ1-2 and V is TRBV27, with TRBD1 matching over 8 bases. V trimming: 2 bases; J trimming: 6 bases; junction bases outside the gene matches: 14. Germline CDR1 is MNHEY and CDR2 is SMNVEV (reference sequence). The CDR3 runs 17 residues. The chain's CDR3 is CASSLSYRTGFFDGYTF. The CDR3, as DNA: TGTGCCAGCAGTTTAAGCTACCGGACAGGGTTTTTTGATGGCTACACCTTC.

In this sample, this clonotype turned up many times. V is TRBV13 and J is TRBJ2-1; 8 bases are a match to TRBD1. This CDR3 is built from 17 residues. Germline V gives CDR1 PRHDT, CDR2 FYEKMQ (reference sequence). Trimming took 1 base from V and 7 from J; bases not matched to a gene: 12. In DNA form, the CDR3 reads TGTGCCAGCAGCTTAGACGTTGGGGCAGGGGGCCGAAATGAGCAGTTCTTC. As protein: CASSLDVGAGGRNEQFF.

This clonotype was picked up a small number of times. The rearrangement uses TRBV29-1 and TRBJ1-3, with no clear D. Trimming took off 2 bases at V and 2 bases at J, with 13 bases between the two ends. The CDR3 length is 15 residues. Germline V gene sequence: CDR1 SQVTM, CDR2 ANQGSEA. This CDR3 is CSVENWDRTGNTIYF. The DNA for the CDR3 is TGCAGCGTTGAAAACTGGGATCGGACTGGAAACACCATATATTTT.

V usage is TRBV5-4 and J usage is TRBJ1-2, with D perhaps TRBD1 (6 bases). The CDR3 sequence is 13 residues long. Trimming stripped 4 bases from V and 4 bases from J, with 11 bases between. Germline CDR1 and CDR2: SGHNT and YYREEE (reference sequence). CDR3 sequence: CASSRTVAYGYTF. The CDR3 DNA sequence: TGTGCCAGCAGCAGGACAGTCGCCTATGGCTACACCTTC.

This clonotype came up many times. The V gene is TRBV18, the J gene TRBJ1-1; possibly TRBD1 for D (5 bases). Germline-derived CDR1 and CDR2 are KGHSH and LQKENI. The CDR3 sequence is 13 residues long. V was trimmed by 3 bases and J by 4 bases, leaving 9 bases between them. The CDR3 nucleotides are TGTGCCAGCTCACCGGCGGGGGTCACTGAAGCTTTCTTT. Residues: CASSPAGVTEAFF.

This clonotype was observed many times. The J gene is TRBJ1-2, the V gene TRBV12-3 or TRBV12-4, with 11 bases fitting TRBD1. The CDR3 sequence is 14 residues long. Trimming at V came to 3 bases and at J to 6 bases, leaving 3 bases not matched to a gene. CDR3 bases: TGTGCCAGCAGTTTGGACAGGGGGCTTAATGGCTACACCTTC. It translates to CASSLDRGLNGYTF.

This clonotype came up a few times. The chain employs TRBV5-4 and TRBJ2-1; 8 nucleotides match TRBD1. The germline gives CDR1 SGHNT, CDR2 YYREEE (reference sequence). There are 14 residues in the CDR3. V was clipped by 5 bases and J by 4 bases; unmatched bases: 5. The CDR3 DNA reads as TGTGCCAGCAGACCTAGGACAGGGTACAATGAGCAGTTCTTC. As protein: CASRPRTGYNEQFF.

This clonotype has a handful of counts. This chain links TRBV6-1 with TRBJ1-1; D unclear. Trimming pared 7 bases from V and 0 bases from J, leaving 15 bases between. Germline-derived CDR1 and CDR2 are MNHNS and SASEGT. CDR3 length: 15 amino acids. CDR3 bases: TGTGCCAGCATGGCGGTGGGCTTTATGAACACTGAAGCTTTCTTT. Protein product: CASMAVGFMNTEAFF.

This clonotype was found once. V and J are TRBV9 and TRBJ1-1; D is perhaps TRBD1 (6 bases). From germline, CDR1 is SGDLS and CDR2 YYNGEE. The V gene lost 4 bases and the J gene lost 0 bases, with 16 bases spanning the gap. The CDR3 sequence is 16 residues long. In DNA form, the CDR3 reads TGTGCCAGCAGCACACCAAGGACAGAGATGAACACTGAAGCTTTCTTT. The encoded protein is CASSTPRTEMNTEAFF.

The chain links TRBV6-2 or TRBV6-3 to TRBJ1-6; possibly TRBD1 for D (5 bases). The V gene's germline CDR1 is MNHEY and CDR2 SVGEGT. CDR3 length equals 16 residues. V was trimmed by 6 bases and J by 0 bases, leaving 12 bases between them. The DNA for the CDR3 is TGTGCCAGCAGCAGGGACCTACTCTCCTATAATTCACCCCTCCACTTT. Amino acid sequence: CASSRDLLSYNSPLHF.

This clonotype was seen ten or more times. This chain links TRBV5-1 with TRBJ1-1; 7 bases match TRBD1. Germline CDR1 reads SGHRS; CDR2 reads YFSETQ. The CDR3 runs 15 residues. V gave up 0 bases and J gave up 3 bases; unmatched junction bases: 5. The CDR3 DNA sequence: TGCGCCAGCAGCTTGGCAGGGGGGCCGGACACTGAAGCTTTCTTT. Amino acid sequence: CASSLAGGPDTEAFF.

This clonotype was counted many times. The chain links TRBV9 to TRBJ1-1; TRBD1 matches at 10 bases. With 3 bases clipped from V and 11 bases from J, the junction kept 4 bases outside the gene matches. The germline V gene encodes CDR1 SGDLS and CDR2 YYNGEE. The CDR3 has 12 residues. For the CDR3, the DNA is TGTGCCAGCAGCGCCGGGACAGGGGCGGCTTTCTTT. Translated, it gives CASSAGTGAAFF. The full variable domain, rest sourced from reference TRBV9 and TRBJ1-1, is DSGVTQTPKHLITATGQRVTLRCSPRSGDLSVYWYQQSLDQGLQFLIQYYNGEERAKGNILERFSAQQFPDLHSELNLSSLELGDSALYFCASSAGTGAAFFGQGTRLTVV.

This chain uses TRBV29-1 with TRBJ1-1, with D uncertain. The CDR3 is 11 amino acids. V lost 8 bases and J 4 bases, leaving 11 bases between the germline ends. CDR1 SQVTM and CDR2 ANQGSEA come from the germline V gene. The CDR3 DNA is TGCAGCATAGTGTGGGGCACTGAAGCTTTCTTT. Translated: CSIVWGTEAFF. The full variable domain, in which reference TRBV29-1 and TRBJ1-1 provide the parts outside the CDR3, is SAVISQKPSRDICQRGTSLTIQCQVDSQVTMMFWYRQQPGQSLTLIATANQGSEATYESGFVIDKFPISRPNLTFSTLTVSNMSPEDSSIYLCSIVWGTEAFFGQGTRLTVV.

This clonotype was recorded at least ten times. This chain connects TRBV6-5 to TRBJ2-1; TRBD2 matches at 7 bases. The CDR3 is 17 amino acids. V gave up 0 bases and J gave up 1 base; unmatched junction bases: 6. Germline CDR1 MNHEY, CDR2 SVGAGI. In DNA, the CDR3 is TGTGCCAGCAGTTACTCGAGCGGGGCCGATTCCTACAATGAGCAGTTCTTC. Amino acids: CASSYSSGADSYNEQFF.

There are many counts of this clonotype. CDR3: CATSGQLGTGANVLTF. The CDR3 region has the DNA TGTGCCACCAGCGGGCAGCTGGGGACTGGGGCCAACGTCCTGACTTTC. The chain carries TRBV24-1 and TRBJ2-6, with no clear D. V lost 7 bases and J 2 bases, leaving 14 bases between the germline ends. The CDR3 loop spans 16 amino acids. Germline loops: CDR1 KGHDR, CDR2 SFDVKD.

This clonotype was found a few times. This chain connects TRBV6-1 to TRBJ2-1; TRBD2 matches 7 bases. J lost 8 bases, V lost 9 bases, and 4 bases had no gene match. In germline, CDR1 is MNHNS, CDR2 SASEGT. The CDR3 length is 11 residues. CDR3 sequence reads: CASSGGYEQFF. The CDR3 nucleotides are TGTGCCAGTTCCGGGGGGTATGAGCAGTTCTTC.

The chain combines TRBV28 with TRBJ2-7, with TRBD1 identical over 10 bases. This CDR3 is built from 13 residues. With 10 bases clipped from V and 3 bases from J, the junction kept 6 bases outside the gene matches. Germline-derived CDR1 and CDR2 are MDHEN and SYDVKM. Written as DNA, the CDR3 is TGTGCCACCACGACAGGGGGCCTCTACGAGCAGTACTTC. It translates to CATTTGGLYEQYF.